This is a list of T cell receptor beta chains from one sample in a study of cytomegalovirus exposure and HLA in healthy donors. TCRdb's copy holds only in-frame clones and misses some; the assay was immunoSEQ multiplex PCR. The sample contains 100,000 to 120,000 clones, less than 85% of which appear only once. The sample consisted of PBMCs. The origin of the receptors is a man aged 35 to 55 in good health and CMV-seropositive. CDR3s include the opening cysteine and the closing phenylalanine or tryptophan. Fields, in order: clone size, J gene, V gene, D gene, CDR3 DNA, CDR3 protein. D genes are given only for firm matches. The size entry is marked missing in some rows and otherwise reads once, few, many or a size class.

NA | TRBJ2-7 | TRBV5-6 | TRBD2 | TGTGCCAGCAGCACTGTTAGCGGGAGTGGCGAGCAGTACTTC | CASSTVSGSGEQYF
NA | TRBJ2-7 | TRBV4-1 | NA | TGCGCCAGCAGCCAAGCGCAGGGCTACGAGCAGTACTTC | CASSQAQGYEQYF
NA | TRBJ1-1 | TRBV29-1 | TRBD1 | TGCAGCGTCCCCTGGACAGGGCGGACTGAAGCTTTCTTT | CSVPWTGRTEAFF
few | TRBJ2-2 | TRBV6-5 | NA | TGTGCCAGCGGGCCAAACACCGGGGAGCTGTTTTTT | CASGPNTGELFF
NA | TRBJ2-4 | TRBV6-1 | TRBD1 | TGTGCCAGCAGTGTGGCAAGGACAGGAGCCGGGCGGCCCAAAAACATTCAGTACTTC | CASSVARTGAGRPKNIQYF
NA | TRBJ2-7 | TRBV19 | NA | TGTGCCACCGACCCGGGAAACTCCTACGAGCAGTACTTC | CATDPGNSYEQYF
NA | TRBJ2-7 | TRBV30 | TRBD1 | TGTGCCTGGGCTCCGACAGGGGAAACCTACGAGCAGTACTTC | CAWAPTGETYEQYF
NA | TRBJ2-3 | TRBV27 | NA | TGTGCCAGCAGCGGACAACGGGATACGCAGTATTTT | CASSGQRDTQYF
NA | TRBJ2-6 | TRBV10-3 | NA | TGTGCCATCAGTTCGCCGATCTCTGGGGCCAACGGCCTGACTTTC | CAISSPISGANGLTF
medium-sized | TRBJ1-1 | TRBV29-1 | NA | TGCAGCGTTGAGTGGGCAGGGAGGGCAGAAGCTTTCTTT | CSVEWAGRAEAFF
NA | TRBJ2-7 | TRBV5-5 | TRBD1 | TGTGCCAGCAGCTTGGCCAAGGGGACAGGGGTTAGCGAGCAGTACTTC | CASSLAKGTGVSEQYF